These T cell receptor beta chains were read from a single sample in a study of CD8 T cells in ankylosing spondylitis. One entry per CDR3 protein results from TCRdb running MiXCR on the 5' RACE reads. The sample carries roughly 38,000 distinct CDR3 sequences, 16% recorded once. Material for sequencing was blood. These TCRs come from a male donor with ankylosing spondylitis or in good health (not recorded which). Each CDR3 is given with its conserved first and last residue. The D gene is left open where the match is weak. Clone size is given for some rows only: seen once, a few or many times, or a class if the clone is expanded.

TRBD2	TRBV5-1	TRBJ2-1	many	CASSWSSGSLGNEQFF	TGCGCCAGCAGCTGGAGTAGCGGGAGTCTTGGCAATGAGCAGTTCTTC
TRBD1	TRBV19	TRBJ2-1	NA	CASSITRTGSSYNEQFF	TGTGCCAGTAGTATAACTCGGACAGGGAGCTCCTACAATGAGCAGTTCTTC
NA	TRBV28	TRBJ1-5	few	CASSLGRRQPQHF	TGTGCCAGCAGTTTGGGGAGGCGACAGCCCCAGCATTTT
NA	TRBV6-6	TRBJ1-1	NA	CASSYTRTGNTEAFF	TGTGCCAGCAGTTACACCCGGACGGGGAACACTGAAGCTTTCTTT
TRBD2	TRBV20-1	TRBJ2-1	few	CSAGSGRPDEQFF	TGCAGTGCTGGAAGCGGGAGGCCCGATGAGCAGTTCTTC
NA	TRBV28	TRBJ2-1	NA	CALEPPAGPQFF	TGTGCCCTCGAACCCCCGGCAGGTCCACAGTTCTTC
NA	TRBV28	TRBJ1-5	few	CASSFRDISNQPQHF	TGTGCCAGCAGTTTTCGGGACATTAGCAATCAGCCCCAGCATTTT
NA	TRBV20-1	TRBJ1-5	few	CSARDGVNQPQHF	TGCAGTGCTAGGGACGGCGTCAATCAGCCCCAGCATTTT
TRBD1	TRBV27	TRBJ2-7	NA	CASRNPGTGNYEQYF	TGTGCCAGCAGGAATCCCGGGACAGGCAACTACGAGCAGTACTTC
NA	TRBV5-6	TRBJ1-1	NA	CASSPRINTEAFF	TGTGCCAGCAGCCCGAGGATTAACACTGAAGCTTTCTTT
TRBD2	TRBV4-2	TRBJ2-3	many	CASSQGLAGGTDTQYF	TGTGCCAGCAGCCAAGGACTAGCGGGGGGCACAGATACGCAGTATTTT
NA	TRBV20-1	TRBJ2-2	NA	CSARDGGPITGELFF	TGCAGTGCTAGAGATGGGGGCCCGATCACCGGGGAGCTGTTTTTT
NA	TRBV7-9	TRBJ2-5	NA	CASSLLGGKETQYF	TGTGCCAGCAGCTTGCTTGGCGGAAAAGAGACCCAGTACTTC
NA	TRBV12-3/TRBV12-4	TRBJ1-1	NA	CVSKRGLTEAFF	TGTGTCAGCAAAAGGGGGTTGACTGAAGCTTTCTTT
NA	TRBV20-1	TRBJ2-2	NA	CSAVQGRNTGELFF	TGCAGTGCTGTACAGGGTAGGAACACCGGGGAGCTGTTTTTT
NA	TRBV20-1	TRBJ2-5	NA	CSAMTETQYF	TGCAGTGCCATGACAGAGACCCAGTACTTC
TRBD1	TRBV29-1	TRBJ2-7	medium-sized	CSVTGVSGSEQYF	TGCAGCGTGACAGGGGTTTCGGGCTCCGAGCAGTACTTC
NA	TRBV11-2	TRBJ2-3	NA	CASSFALARLLTDTQYF	TGTGCCAGCAGCTTTGCTCTAGCGAGGCTCCTTACAGATACGCAGTATTTT
NA	TRBV4-3	TRBJ2-3	few	CASSQDLVYTQYF	TGCGCCAGCAGCCAAGATTTAGTTTATACGCAGTATTTT
NA	TRBV28	TRBJ1-3	NA	CASSFGQLAGNTIYF	TGTGCCAGCAGTTTCGGGCAGTTGGCAGGAAACACCATATATTTT
NA	TRBV5-4	TRBJ2-1	NA	CASSLTTTYNEQFF	TGTGCCAGCAGCTTGACTACTACATACAATGAGCAGTTCTTC
NA	TRBV3-1	TRBJ1-1	NA	CASSPQGGNTEAFF	TGTGCCAGCAGCCCGCAGGGCGGCAACACTGAAGCTTTCTTT
NA	TRBV7-2	TRBJ2-7	NA	CASGHYEQYF	TGTGCCAGCGGCCACTACGAGCAGTACTTC
TRBD1	TRBV15	TRBJ2-1	NA	CATSIGQGQRNEQFF	TGTGCCACCAGCATTGGACAGGGCCAAAGGAATGAGCAGTTCTTC
NA	TRBV29-1	TRBJ2-2	NA	CSVRAQGTTGELFF	TGCAGCGTTCGGGCACAGGGTACAACCGGGGAGCTGTTTTTT
NA	TRBV7-2	TRBJ2-1	NA	CASSREGIQGNEQFF	TGTGCCAGCAGCCGTGAGGGGATTCAGGGCAATGAGCAGTTCTTC
NA	TRBV20-1	TRBJ2-3	few	CSARVPGLTDTQYF	TGCAGTGCTAGAGTTCCAGGACTCACAGATACGCAGTATTTT
NA	TRBV29-1	TRBJ2-7	few	CSVEIGSDEQYF	TGCAGCGTTGAAATTGGGTCTGACGAGCAGTACTTC
TRBD1	TRBV20-1	TRBJ2-7	NA	CSATDRGRAYEQYF	TGCAGTGCTACCGACAGGGGTAGGGCCTACGAGCAGTACTTC
NA	TRBV7-2	TRBJ2-7	many	CASSADRSSYEQYF	TGTGCCAGCAGCGCAGACAGGAGCTCCTACGAGCAGTACTTC
NA	TRBV5-1	TRBJ2-3	few	CASSLAGARDTQYF	TGCGCCAGCAGCTTGGCGGGAGCCCGAGATACGCAGTATTTT
NA	TRBV5-1	TRBJ2-3	many	CASSPWGPSSFSTDTQYF	TGCGCCAGCAGCCCCTGGGGCCCCAGCTCTTTTAGCACAGATACGCAGTATTTT
TRBD2	TRBV4-3	TRBJ2-1	NA	CASSQEISGGSYNEQFF	TGCGCCAGCAGCCAAGAAATTAGCGGGGGCTCCTACAATGAGCAGTTCTTC
NA	TRBV28	TRBJ1-1	few	CASSSVVGQHFF	TGTGCCAGCAGTTCCGTGGTGGGGCAGCATTTCTTT
NA	TRBV5-5	TRBJ2-7	many	CASSLAVPSSYEQYF	TGTGCCAGCAGCTTGGCGGTCCCCTCATCCTACGAGCAGTACTTC
TRBD2	TRBV7-2	TRBJ2-3	few	CASSLASGGLRRDTQYF	TGTGCCAGCAGCTTAGCGAGCGGGGGCCTCAGGAGAGATACGCAGTATTTT
NA	TRBV3-1	TRBJ2-5	NA	CASSPPLVEETQYF	TGTGCCAGCAGCCCCCCCCTAGTAGAGGAGACCCAGTACTTC
NA	TRBV19	TRBJ2-2	NA	CASSIRLDRTGELFF	TGTGCCAGTAGTATCCGGCTGGACAGAACCGGGGAGCTGTTTTTT
TRBD2	TRBV27	TRBJ2-7	NA	CASSRLAGPWEQYF	TGTGCCAGCAGTCGACTAGCGGGACCCTGGGAGCAGTACTTC
NA	TRBV20-1	TRBJ2-1	many	CSARTEYNEQFF	TGCAGTGCTCGAACAGAGTACAATGAGCAGTTCTTC
NA	TRBV20-1	TRBJ1-1	NA	CSAGDPEEAFF	TGCAGTGCGGGGGACCCCGAGGAAGCTTTCTTT
NA	TRBV28	TRBJ1-2	NA	CASSSTPPNYGYTF	TGTGCCAGCAGTTCGACACCTCCTAACTATGGCTACACCTTC
TRBD1	TRBV29-1	TRBJ2-5	NA	CSVEATGEETQYF	TGCAGCGTTGAAGCGACAGGGGAAGAGACCCAGTACTTC
NA	TRBV5-1	TRBJ2-2	few	CASRQRSYGTGELFF	TGCGCCAGCAGACAGAGGAGTTATGGCACCGGGGAGCTGTTTTTT
NA	TRBV15	TRBJ1-4	NA	CATSREQLNEKLFF	TGTGCCACCAGCAGAGAACAGCTTAATGAAAAACTGTTTTTT